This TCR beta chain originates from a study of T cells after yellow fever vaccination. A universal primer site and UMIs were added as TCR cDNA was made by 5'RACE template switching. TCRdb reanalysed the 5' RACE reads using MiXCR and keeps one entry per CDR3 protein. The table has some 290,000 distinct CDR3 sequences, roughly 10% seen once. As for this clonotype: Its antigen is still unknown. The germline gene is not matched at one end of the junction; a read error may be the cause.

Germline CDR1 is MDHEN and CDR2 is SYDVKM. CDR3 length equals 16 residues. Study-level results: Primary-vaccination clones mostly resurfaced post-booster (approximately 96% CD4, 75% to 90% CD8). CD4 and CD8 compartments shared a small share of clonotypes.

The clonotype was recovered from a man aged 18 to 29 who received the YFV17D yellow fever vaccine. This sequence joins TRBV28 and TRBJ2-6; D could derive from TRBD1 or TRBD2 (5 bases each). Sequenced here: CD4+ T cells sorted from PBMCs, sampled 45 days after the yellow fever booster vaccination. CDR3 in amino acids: CASSLGGPGRSSGRAF. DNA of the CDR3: TGTGCCAGCAGTTTAGGGGGTCCAGGACGGTCCTCTGGTAGGGCTTTC.